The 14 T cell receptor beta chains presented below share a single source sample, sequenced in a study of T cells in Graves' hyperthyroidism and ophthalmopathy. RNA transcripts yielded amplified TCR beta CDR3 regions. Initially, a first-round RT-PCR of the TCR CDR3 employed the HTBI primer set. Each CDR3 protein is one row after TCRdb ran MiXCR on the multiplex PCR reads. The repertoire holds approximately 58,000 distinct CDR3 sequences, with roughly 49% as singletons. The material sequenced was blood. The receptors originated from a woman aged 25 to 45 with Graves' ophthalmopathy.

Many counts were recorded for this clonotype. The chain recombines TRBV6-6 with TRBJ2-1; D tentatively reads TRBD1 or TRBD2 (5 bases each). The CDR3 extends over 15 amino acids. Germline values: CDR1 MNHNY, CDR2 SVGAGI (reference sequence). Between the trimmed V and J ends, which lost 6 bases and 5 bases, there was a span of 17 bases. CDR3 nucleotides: TGTGCCAGCAGGCCCGGTGGGGGTTTGCACAATGAGCAGTTCTTC. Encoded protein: CASRPGGGLHNEQFF.

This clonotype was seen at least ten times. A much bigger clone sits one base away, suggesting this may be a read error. The CDR3 spells CAISAGWGEASTDTLYF. DNA for the CDR3: TGTGCCATCAGTGCCGGATGGGGGGAGGCTAGCACAGATACGCTGTATTTT. The V call is TRBV10-3, the J call TRBJ2-3, with D perhaps matching TRBD2 (6 bases). The CDR3 contains 17 residues. CDR1 and CDR2 from the germline V gene are ENHRY and SYGVKD.

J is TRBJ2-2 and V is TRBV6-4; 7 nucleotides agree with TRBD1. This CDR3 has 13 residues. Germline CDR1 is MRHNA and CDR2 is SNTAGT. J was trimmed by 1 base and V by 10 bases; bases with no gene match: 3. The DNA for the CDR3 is TGTGCCATCAGGGGGATGAACACCGGGGAGCTGTTTTTT. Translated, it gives CAIRGMNTGELFF.

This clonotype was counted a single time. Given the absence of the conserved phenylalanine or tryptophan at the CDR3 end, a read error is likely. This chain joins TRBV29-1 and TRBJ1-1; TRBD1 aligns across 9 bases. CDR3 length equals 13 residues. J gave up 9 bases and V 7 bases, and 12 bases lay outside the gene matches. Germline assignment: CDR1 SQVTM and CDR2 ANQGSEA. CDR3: CSAWSGQGTQAFV. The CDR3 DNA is TGCAGCGCCTGGTCGGGACAGGGAACGCAAGCTTTCGTT.

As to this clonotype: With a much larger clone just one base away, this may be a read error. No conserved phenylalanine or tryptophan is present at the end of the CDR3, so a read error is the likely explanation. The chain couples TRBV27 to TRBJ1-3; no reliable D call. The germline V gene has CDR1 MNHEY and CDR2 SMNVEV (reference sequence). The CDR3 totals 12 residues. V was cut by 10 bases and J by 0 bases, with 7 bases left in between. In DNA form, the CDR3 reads TGTGCCACTAACGGCTCTGGAAACACCATATATTCT. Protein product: CATNGSGNTIYS.

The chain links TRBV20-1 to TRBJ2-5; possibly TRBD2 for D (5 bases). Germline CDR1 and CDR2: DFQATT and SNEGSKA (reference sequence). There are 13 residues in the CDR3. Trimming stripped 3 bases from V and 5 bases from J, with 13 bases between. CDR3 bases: TGCAGTGCTAGTCGGACTCCGGGGGAGACCCAGTACTTC. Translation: CSASRTPGETQYF.

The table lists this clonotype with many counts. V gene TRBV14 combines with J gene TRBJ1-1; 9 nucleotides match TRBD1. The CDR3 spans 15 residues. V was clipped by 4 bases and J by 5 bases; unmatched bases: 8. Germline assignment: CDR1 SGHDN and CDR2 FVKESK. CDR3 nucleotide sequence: TGTGCCAGCAGCCCTTTGACAGGGGGGATAACTGAAGCTTTCTTT. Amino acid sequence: CASSPLTGGITEAFF.

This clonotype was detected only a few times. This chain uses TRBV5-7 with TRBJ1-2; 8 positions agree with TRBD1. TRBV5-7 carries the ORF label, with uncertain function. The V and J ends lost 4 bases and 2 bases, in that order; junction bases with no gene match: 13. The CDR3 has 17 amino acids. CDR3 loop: CASSRRPGQAVNYGYTF. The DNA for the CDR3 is TGTGCCAGCAGCCGAAGGCCGGGACAGGCGGTCAACTATGGCTACACCTTC.

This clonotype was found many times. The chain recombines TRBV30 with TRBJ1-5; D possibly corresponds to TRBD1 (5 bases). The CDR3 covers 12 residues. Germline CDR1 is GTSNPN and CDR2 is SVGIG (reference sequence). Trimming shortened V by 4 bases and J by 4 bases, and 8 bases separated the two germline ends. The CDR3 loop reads CAWNRGNQPQHF. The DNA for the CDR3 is TGTGCCTGGAACCGGGGGAATCAGCCCCAGCATTTT.

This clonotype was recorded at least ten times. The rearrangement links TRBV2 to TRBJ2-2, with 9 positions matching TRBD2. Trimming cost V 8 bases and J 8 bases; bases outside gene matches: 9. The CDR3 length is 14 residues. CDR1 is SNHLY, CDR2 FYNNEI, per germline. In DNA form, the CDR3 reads TGTGCCAGCGTGTTAGCGGGAGTGGGTGGGGAGCTGTTTTTT. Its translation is CASVLAGVGGELFF.

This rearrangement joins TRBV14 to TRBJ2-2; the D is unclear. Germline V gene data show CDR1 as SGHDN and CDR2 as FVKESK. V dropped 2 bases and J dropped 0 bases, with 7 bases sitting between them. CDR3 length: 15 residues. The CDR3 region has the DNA TGTGCCAGCAGCCAATGGCAACCGAACACCGGGGAGCTGTTTTTT. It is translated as CASSQWQPNTGELFF.

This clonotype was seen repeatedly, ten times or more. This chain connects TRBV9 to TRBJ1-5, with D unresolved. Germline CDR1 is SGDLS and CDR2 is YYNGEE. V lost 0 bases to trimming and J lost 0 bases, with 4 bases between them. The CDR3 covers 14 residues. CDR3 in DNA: TGTGCCAGCAGCGTAGACAGTAGCAATCAGCCCCAGCATTTT. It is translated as CASSVDSSNQPQHF.

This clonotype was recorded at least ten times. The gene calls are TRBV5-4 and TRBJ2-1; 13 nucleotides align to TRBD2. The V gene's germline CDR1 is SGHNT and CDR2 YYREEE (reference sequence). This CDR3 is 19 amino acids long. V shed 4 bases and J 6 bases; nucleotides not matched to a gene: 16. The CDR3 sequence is CASSRVGLAGSSGGNEQFF. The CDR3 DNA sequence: TGTGCCAGCAGCCGGGTGGGACTAGCGGGGAGTTCGGGAGGCAATGAGCAGTTCTTC.

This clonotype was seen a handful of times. The CDR3 DNA is TGTGCCTGCTTTTTCATGACACGGGGGGATACGCAGTATTTT. It specifies CACFFMTRGDTQYF. The gene calls are TRBV30 and TRBJ2-3; maybe TRBD2 (6 bases). The CDR3 consists of 14 residues. V shed 6 bases and J shed 6 bases, with 19 bases lying between them. Per germline, CDR1 GTSNPN and CDR2 SVGIG (reference sequence).